This T cell receptor beta chain was sequenced in a study of radiation and T cells in renal cell carcinoma. Whole-study context: Nephrectomy followed 15 Gy stereotactic body radiation by 4 weeks.

Time point indicated: blood 2 weeks post-SBRT. The sample's treatment: 15 Gy SBRT to primary tumor, nephrectomy 4 weeks later. The patient's renal cell carcinoma had clear cell pathology. Sequencing used immunoSEQ multiplex PCR; TCRdb keeps in-frame clones, though not all of them. The data hold some 150,000 clones, with around 90% observed a single time. On this clone itself: Its antigen is as yet unknown.

Germline V gene sequence: CDR1 SQVTM, CDR2 ANQGSEA. Trimming cost V 6 bases and J 4 bases, with 15 bases left between them. This CDR3 has 13 amino acids. Broader study findings: Without pretreatment biopsies, baseline tumor clonotype presence was undetermined. Top tumor clonotypes rose in blood 2 weeks post-radiation, then contracted.

This TCR derives from a woman aged 45-65 years with renal cell carcinoma. This specimen was blood, taken from a patient whose treatment included radiotherapy and nephrectomy. This chain links TRBV29-1 with TRBJ2-5, with D unclear. The chain's CDR3 is CSVRTSRLETQYF. The CDR3 nucleotides are TGCAGCGTCCGAACTTCAAGACTAGAGACCCAGTACTTC.